This TCR beta chain was captured in a study of blood T cell repertoires in COVID-19. On the study more broadly: Spain, Italy and the United States supplied samples that represented acute and convalescent COVID-19. From T cells, B-cell-depleted T cells, or PBMCs came the material, which was cDNA or gDNA.

Authors' methods: Amplification with reference gene primers provided the estimates of nucleated cell counts. The method was immunoSEQ multiplex PCR; TCRdb's version includes in-frame clones alone and lacks a portion of them. The D gene and trimming were derived from the DNA, and the V and J assignments and clone size from that table. Of 340,000 or so clones listed, 83% are singletons. V lost 1 base and J 1 base, leaving 5 bases between the germline ends. This CDR3 comprises 13 residues. Per the germline V gene, CDR1 is SQVTM and CDR2 is ANQGSEA. The rearrangement uses TRBV29-1 and TRBJ1-3; D is unresolved. The origin of this receptor is a man aged 30 to 39 with active or convalescent COVID-19. Sequencing input: peripheral blood. In nucleotides, the CDR3 is TGCAGCGTTGAAGCAGGATCTGGAAACACCATATATTTT. Its translation: CSVEAGSGNTIYF.